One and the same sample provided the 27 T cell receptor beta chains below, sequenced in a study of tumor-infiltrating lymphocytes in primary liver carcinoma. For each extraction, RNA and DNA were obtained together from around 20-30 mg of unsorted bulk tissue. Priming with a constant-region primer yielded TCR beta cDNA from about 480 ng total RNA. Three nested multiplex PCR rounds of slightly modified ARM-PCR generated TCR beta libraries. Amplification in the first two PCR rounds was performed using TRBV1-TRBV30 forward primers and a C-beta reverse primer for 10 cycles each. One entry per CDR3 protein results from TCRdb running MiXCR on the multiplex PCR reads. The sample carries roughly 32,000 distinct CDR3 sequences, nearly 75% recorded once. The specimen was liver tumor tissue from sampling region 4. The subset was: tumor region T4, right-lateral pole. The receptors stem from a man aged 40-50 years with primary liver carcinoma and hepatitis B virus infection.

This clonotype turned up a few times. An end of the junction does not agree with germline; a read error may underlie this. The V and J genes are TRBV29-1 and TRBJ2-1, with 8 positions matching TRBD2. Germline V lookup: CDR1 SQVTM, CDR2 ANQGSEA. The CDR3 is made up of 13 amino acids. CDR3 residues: CRGGASGFNEQLF. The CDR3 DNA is TGCAGGGGGGGGGCTAGCGGGTTCAATGAGCAGCTCTTC.

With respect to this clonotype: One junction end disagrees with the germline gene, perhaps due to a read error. This CDR3 is CASSSPLGRVTEHYF. Here the CDR3 DNA reads TGTGCCAGCAGTTCCCCCTTGGGACGGGTCACCGAGCACTACTTC. J is TRBJ2-7 and V is TRBV28, with D perhaps given as TRBD1 or TRBD2 (5 bases each). CDR1 is MDHEN and CDR2 is SYDVKM in the germline V gene. The CDR3 length is 15 residues. Variable domain in full (rest from reference TRBV28 and TRBJ2-7): DVKVTQSSRYLVKRTGEKVFLECVQDMDHENMFWYRQDPGLGLRLIYFSYDVKMKEKGDIPEGYSVSREKKERFSLILESASTNQTSMYLCASSSPLGRVTEHYFGPGTRLTVT.

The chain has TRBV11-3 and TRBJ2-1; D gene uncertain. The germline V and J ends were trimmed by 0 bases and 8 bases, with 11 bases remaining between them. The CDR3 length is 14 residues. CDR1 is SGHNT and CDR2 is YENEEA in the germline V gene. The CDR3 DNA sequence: TGTGCCAGCAGCTTAGACATCTCGAACTATGAGCAGTTCTTC. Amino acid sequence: CASSLDISNYEQFF.

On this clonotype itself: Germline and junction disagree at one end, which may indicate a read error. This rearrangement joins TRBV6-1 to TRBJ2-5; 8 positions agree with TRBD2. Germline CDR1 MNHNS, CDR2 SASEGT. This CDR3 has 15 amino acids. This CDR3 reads CTSIDQAGDQGTQYF. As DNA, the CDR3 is TGTACCAGCATTGATCAAGCGGGGGACCAAGGGACCCAGTACTTC.

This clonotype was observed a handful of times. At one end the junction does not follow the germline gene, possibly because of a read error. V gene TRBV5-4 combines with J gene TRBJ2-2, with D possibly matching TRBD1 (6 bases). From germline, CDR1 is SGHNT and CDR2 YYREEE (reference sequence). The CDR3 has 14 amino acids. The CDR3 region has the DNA TGTGCCAGCGGGCCAGGGGCGAACACCGAGGAGCTGTTTTTT. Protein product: CASGPGANTEELFF.

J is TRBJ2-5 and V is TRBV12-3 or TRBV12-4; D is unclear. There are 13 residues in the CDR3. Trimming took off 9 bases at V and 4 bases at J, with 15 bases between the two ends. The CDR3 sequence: CASSRGVTETQYF. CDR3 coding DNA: TGTGCCAGTAGCCGAGGCGTGACAGAGACCCAGTACTTC.

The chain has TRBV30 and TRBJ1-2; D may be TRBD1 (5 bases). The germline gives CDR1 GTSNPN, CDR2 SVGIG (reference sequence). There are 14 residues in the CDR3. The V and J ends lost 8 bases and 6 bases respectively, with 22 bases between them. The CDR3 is CAGRADIGYDGYTF. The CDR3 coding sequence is TGTGCCGGCCGAGCGGACATCGGTTATGATGGCTACACCTTC.

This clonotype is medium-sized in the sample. CDR3 residues: CASSYPSGASSYNEQFF. The CDR3 DNA sequence: TGTGCCAGCAGTTACCCTAGCGGGGCGAGCTCCTACAATGAGCAGTTCTTC. This chain connects TRBV6-2 or TRBV6-3 to TRBJ2-1; TRBD2 agrees at 9 bases. CDR1 is MNHEY, CDR2 SVGEGT, per germline. This CDR3 has 17 amino acids. The V and J ends lost 2 bases and 0 bases, in that order; junction bases with no gene match: 5.

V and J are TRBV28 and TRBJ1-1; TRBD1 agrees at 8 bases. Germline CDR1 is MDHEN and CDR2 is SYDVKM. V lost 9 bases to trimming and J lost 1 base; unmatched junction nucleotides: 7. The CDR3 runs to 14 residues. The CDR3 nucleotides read TGTGCCAGTACCTCGGGACAGGCGAACACTGAAGCTTTCTTT. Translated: CASTSGQANTEAFF.

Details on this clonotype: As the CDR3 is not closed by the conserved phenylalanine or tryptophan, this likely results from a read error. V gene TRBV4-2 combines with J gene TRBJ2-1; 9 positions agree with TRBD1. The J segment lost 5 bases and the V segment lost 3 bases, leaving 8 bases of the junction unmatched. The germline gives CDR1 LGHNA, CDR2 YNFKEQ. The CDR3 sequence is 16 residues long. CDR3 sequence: CASSHSGGQGNNEQFL. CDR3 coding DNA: TGTGCCAGCAGCCACTCCGGGGGACAGGGCAACAATGAGCAGTTCCTC.

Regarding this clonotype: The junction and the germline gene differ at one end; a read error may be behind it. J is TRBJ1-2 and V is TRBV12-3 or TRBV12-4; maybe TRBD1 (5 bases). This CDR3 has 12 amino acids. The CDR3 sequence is CAGSFSRAGYTF. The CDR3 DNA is TGTGCCGGCAGTTTTAGCAGGGCTGGTTACACCTTC.

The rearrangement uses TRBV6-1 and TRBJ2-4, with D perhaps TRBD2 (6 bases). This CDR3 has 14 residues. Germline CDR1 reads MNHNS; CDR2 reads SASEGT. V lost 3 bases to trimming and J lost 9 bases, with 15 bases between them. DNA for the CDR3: TGTGCCAGCAGTGACGGGACTCCTCGGGGCATTCAGTACTTC. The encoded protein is CASSDGTPRGIQYF.

The CDR3 bases are TGTGCCATCACCAGCCCCGGAAGGGTGGAGACCCAGTACTTC. Amino acids: CAITSPGRVETQYF. The chain employs TRBV11-2 and TRBJ2-5; D gene uncertain. The germline CDR1 and CDR2 sequences are SGHAT and FQNNGV. The CDR3 runs to 14 residues. Trimming cost V 10 bases and J 5 bases, with 20 bases left between them. The variable domain in full, completed from reference TRBV11-2 and TRBJ2-5, reads EAGVAQSPRYKIIEKRQSVAFWCNPISGHATLYWYQQILGQGPKLLIQFQNNGVVDDSQLPKDRFSAERLKGVDSTLKIQPAKLEDSAVYLCAITSPGRVETQYFGPGTRLLVL.

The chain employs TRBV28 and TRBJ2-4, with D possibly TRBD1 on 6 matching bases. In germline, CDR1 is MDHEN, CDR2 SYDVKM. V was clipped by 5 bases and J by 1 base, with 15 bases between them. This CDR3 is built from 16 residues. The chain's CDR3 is CASSQLDSMAKNIQYF. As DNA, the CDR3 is TGTGCCAGCAGTCAACTGGACAGTATGGCCAAAAACATTCAGTACTTC.

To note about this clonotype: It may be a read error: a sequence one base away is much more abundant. In DNA, the CDR3 is TGTGCCACCAGCGGACGGACAGGCCATAATCCGCCCCAGCATTTT. It is translated as CATSGRTGHNPPQHF. The rearrangement links TRBV15 to TRBJ1-5; 7 nucleotides line up with TRBD1. This CDR3 contains 15 residues. The germline gives CDR1 LNHNV, CDR2 YYDKDF (reference sequence).

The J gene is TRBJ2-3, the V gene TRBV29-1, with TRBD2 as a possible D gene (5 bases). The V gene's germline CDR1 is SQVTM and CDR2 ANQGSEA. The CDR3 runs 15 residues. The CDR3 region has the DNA TGCTGCATTGAGGGCGAGGCCGGCATCACAGATACGCAGTATTTT. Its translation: CCIEGEAGITDTQYF.

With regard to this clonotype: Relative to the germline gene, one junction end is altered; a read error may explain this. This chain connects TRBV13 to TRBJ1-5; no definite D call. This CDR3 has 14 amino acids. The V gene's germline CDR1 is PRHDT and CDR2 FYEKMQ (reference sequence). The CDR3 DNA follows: TGTGCCAGCAACTTAGGAGGGAGCCATCAGCCCCACCATTTT. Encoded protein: CASNLGGSHQPHHF.

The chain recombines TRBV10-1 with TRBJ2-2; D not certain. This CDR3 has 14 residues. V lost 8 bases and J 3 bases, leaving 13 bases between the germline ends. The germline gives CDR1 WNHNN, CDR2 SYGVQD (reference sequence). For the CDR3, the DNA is TGCGCCAGCCCCGACTGTACAGACACCGGGGAGCTGTTTTTT. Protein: CASPDCTDTGELFF.

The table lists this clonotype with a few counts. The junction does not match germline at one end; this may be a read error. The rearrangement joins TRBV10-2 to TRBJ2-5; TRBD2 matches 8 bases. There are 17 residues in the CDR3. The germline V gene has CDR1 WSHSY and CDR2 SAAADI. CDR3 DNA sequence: TGCGCCAGCAGTGAGGAACTGGCGGGAGGAGGGCAAGGGACCCAGTACTTC. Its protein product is CASSEELAGGGQGTQYF.

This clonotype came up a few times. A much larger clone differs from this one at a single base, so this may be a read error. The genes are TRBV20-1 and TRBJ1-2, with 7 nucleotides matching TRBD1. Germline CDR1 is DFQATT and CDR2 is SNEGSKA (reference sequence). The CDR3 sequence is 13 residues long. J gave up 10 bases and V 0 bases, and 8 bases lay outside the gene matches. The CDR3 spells CSAREGGQDDYTF. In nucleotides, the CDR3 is TGCAGTGCTAGAGAAGGCGGACAGGATGACTACACCTTC.

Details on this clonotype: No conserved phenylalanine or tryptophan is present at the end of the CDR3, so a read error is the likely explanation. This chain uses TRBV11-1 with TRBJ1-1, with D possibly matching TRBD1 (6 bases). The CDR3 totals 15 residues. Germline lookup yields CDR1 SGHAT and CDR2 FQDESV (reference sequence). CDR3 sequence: CASSFGQTLGSEAFY. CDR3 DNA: TGCGCCAGCAGCTTCGGACAGACCTTGGGGAGTGAAGCTTTCTAT.

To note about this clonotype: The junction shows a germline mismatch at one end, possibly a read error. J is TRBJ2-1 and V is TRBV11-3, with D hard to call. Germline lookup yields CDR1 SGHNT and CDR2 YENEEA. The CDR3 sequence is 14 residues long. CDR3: CACSLGVSNNRQFF. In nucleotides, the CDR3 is TGTGCCTGCAGCTTAGGCGTCTCGAACAATAGGCAGTTCTTC.

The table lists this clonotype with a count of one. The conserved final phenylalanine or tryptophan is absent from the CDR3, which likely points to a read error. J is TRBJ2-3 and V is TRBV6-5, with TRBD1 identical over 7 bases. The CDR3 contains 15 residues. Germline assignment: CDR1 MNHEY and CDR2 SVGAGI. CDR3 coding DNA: TGTGCCAGCAGAGAACAGGGGTGGGGGACAGATGCGCAGTATCTT. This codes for CASREQGWGTDAQYL.

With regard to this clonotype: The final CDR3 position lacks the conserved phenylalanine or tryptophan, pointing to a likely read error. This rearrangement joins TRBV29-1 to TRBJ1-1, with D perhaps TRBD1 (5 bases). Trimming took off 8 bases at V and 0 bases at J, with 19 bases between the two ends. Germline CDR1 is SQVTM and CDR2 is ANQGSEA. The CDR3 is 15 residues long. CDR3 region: CSIAAGWGMNTEAFS. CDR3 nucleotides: TGCAGCATTGCCGCAGGGTGGGGGATGAACACTGAAGCTTTCTCT.

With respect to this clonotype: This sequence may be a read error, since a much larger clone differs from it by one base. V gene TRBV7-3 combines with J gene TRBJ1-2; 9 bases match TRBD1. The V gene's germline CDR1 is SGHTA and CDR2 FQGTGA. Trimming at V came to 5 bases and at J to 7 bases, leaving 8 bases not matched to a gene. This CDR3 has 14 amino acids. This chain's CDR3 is CASSPRDRETGYTF. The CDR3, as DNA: TGTGCCAGCAGCCCCCGGGACAGGGAGACTGGCTACACCTTC.

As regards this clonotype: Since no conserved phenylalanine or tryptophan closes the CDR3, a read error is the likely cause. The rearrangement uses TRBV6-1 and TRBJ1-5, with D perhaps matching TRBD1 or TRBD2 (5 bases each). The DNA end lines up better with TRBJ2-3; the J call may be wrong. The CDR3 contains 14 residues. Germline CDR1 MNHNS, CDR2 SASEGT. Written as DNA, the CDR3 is TGTGCCAGCAGTGAAGAGGGGCTTCTGGGACCCCAGTATTTG. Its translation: CASSEEGLLGPQYL.

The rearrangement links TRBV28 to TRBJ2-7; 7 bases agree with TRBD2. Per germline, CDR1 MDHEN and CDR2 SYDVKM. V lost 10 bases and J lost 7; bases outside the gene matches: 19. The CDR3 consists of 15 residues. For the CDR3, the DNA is TGTGCCATCGGACTCACTCCGGCGGGAGAAGGGGAGCAGTACTTC. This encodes CAIGLTPAGEGEQYF.